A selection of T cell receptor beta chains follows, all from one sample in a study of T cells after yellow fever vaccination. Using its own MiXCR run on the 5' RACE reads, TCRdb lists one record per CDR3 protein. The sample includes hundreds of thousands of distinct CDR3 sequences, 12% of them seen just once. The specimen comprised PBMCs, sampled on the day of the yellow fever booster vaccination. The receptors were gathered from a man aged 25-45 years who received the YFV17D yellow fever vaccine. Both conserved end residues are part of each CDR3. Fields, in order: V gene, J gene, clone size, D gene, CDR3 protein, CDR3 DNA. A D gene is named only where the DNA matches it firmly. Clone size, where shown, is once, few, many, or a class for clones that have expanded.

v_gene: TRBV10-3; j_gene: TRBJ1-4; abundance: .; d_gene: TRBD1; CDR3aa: CATKDHEQGWDEKLFF; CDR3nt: TGTGCCACTAAAGACCACGAACAGGGGTGGGATGAAAAACTGTTTTTT
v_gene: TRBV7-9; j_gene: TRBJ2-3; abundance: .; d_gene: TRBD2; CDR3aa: CASSLLAGGQFADTQYF; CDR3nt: TGTGCCAGCAGCTTATTAGCGGGAGGGCAATTTGCAGATACGCAGTATTTT
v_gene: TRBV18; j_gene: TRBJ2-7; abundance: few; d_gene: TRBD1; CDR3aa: CASSPSSQGWNEQYF; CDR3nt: TGTGCCAGCTCACCATCTTCACAGGGGTGGAACGAGCAGTACTTC
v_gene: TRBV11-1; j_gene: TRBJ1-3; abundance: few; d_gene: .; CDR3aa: CASSLEGPFSTSSGNTIYF; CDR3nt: TGTGCCAGCAGCTTAGAAGGGCCTTTCTCAACGAGCTCTGGAAACACCATATATTTT
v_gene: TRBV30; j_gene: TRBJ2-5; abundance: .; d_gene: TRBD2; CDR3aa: CAWGLAGVGETQYF; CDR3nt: TGTGCCTGGGGACTAGCGGGAGTAGGCGAGACCCAGTACTTC
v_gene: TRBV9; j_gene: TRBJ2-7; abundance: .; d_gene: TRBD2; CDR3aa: CASSVGILAGDHEQYF; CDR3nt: TGTGCCAGCAGCGTAGGAATCCTAGCGGGAGATCACGAGCAGTACTTC
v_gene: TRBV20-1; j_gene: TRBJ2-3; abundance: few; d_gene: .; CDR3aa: CSASCCRDTQYF; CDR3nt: TGCAGTGCTAGCTGCTGCCGGGATACGCAGTATTTT
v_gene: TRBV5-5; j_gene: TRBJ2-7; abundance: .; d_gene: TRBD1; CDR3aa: CASSDRAPYEQYF; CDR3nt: TGTGCCAGCAGCGACAGGGCCCCCTACGAGCAGTACTTC
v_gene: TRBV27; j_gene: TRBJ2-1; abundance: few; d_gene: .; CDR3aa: CASSLEIQPSEQFF; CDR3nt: TGTGCCAGCAGTTTAGAGATACAGCCTAGTGAGCAGTTCTTC
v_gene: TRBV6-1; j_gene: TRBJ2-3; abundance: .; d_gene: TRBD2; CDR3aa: CASRQREGESQYF; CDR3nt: TGTGCCAGCAGGCAGCGGGAGGGCGAGTCGCAGTATTTT
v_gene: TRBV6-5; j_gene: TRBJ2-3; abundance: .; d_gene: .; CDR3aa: CASSTLATDTQYF; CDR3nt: TGTGCCAGCAGTACGCTAGCAACAGATACGCAGTATTTT
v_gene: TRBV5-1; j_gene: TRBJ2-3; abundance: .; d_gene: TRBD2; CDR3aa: CASSLALAGVQPSTDTQYF; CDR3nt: TGCGCCAGCAGCTTGGCCCTAGCGGGAGTGCAACCTAGCACAGATACGCAGTATTTT
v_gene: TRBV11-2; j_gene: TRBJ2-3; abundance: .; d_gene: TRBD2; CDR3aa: CASSSYPGLAGEVVADTQYF; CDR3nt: TGTGCCAGCAGCTCCTACCCGGGACTAGCGGGAGAAGTGGTGGCAGATACGCAGTATTTT
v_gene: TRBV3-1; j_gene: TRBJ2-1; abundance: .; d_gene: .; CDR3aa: CASSRRTNEQFF; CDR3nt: TGTGCCAGCAGCCGGAGAACCAATGAGCAGTTCTTC
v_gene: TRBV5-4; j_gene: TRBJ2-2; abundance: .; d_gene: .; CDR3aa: CASRNTGTPPGELFF; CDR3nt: TGTGCCAGCAGGAATACCGGGACCCCGCCCGGGGAGCTGTTTTTT
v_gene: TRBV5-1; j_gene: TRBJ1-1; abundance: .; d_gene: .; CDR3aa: CASSLGGVLPTEAFF; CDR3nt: TGCGCCAGCAGCTTAGGAGGGGTTTTGCCCACTGAAGCTTTCTTT
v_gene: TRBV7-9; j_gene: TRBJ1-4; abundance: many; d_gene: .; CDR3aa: CASSPGEKLFF; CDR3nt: TGTGCCAGCAGTCCCGGAGAAAAACTGTTTTTT
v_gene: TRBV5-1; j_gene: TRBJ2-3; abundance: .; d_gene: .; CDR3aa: CASSLVATTDTQYF; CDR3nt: TGCGCCAGCAGCTTGGTGGCTACTACAGATACGCAGTATTTT
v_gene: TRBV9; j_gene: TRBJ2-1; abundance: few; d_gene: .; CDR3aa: CASSNRPNEQFF; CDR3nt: TGTGCCAGCAGTAATCGGCCCAATGAGCAGTTCTTC
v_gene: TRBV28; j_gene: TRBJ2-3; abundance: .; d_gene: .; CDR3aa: CASSTGHSTDTQYF; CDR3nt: TGTGCCAGCAGCACAGGGCACAGCACAGATACGCAGTATTTT
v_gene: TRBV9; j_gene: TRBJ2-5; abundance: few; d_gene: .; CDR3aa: CASSPRGERRLETQYF; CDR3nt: TGTGCCAGCAGCCCCCGTGGAGAAAGGAGGTTGGAGACCCAGTACTTC
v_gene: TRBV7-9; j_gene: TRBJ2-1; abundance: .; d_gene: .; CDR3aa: CASSLSGPGNEQFF; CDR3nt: TGTGCCAGCAGCTTATCGGGGCCGGGGAATGAGCAGTTCTTC
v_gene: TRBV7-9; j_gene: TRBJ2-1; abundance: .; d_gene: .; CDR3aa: CASSPLSNEQFF; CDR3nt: TGTGCCAGCAGCCCACTCAGCAATGAGCAGTTCTTC
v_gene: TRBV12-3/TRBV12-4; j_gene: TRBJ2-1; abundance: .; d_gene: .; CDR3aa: CASSQGGWGQFF; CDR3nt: TGTGCCAGCAGTCAGGGGGGCTGGGGCCAGTTCTTC
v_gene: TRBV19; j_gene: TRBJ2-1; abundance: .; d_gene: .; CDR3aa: CASSLSPVGPSYNEQFF; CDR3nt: TGTGCCAGTAGTCTCTCCCCCGTAGGTCCCTCCTACAATGAGCAGTTCTTC
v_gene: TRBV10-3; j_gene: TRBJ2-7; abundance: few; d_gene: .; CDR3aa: CAISVDGEQYF; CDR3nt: TGTGCCATCAGTGTCGATGGCGAGCAGTACTTC
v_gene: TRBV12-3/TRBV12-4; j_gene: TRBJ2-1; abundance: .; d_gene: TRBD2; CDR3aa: CASSLDWTSGRSTYNEQFF; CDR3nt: TGTGCCAGCAGTTTGGATTGGACTAGCGGGAGATCAACCTACAATGAGCAGTTCTTC
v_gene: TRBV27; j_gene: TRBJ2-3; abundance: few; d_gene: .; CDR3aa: CASSLSFLSSLSDTQYF; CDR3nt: TGTGCCAGCAGTTTATCGTTTTTAAGCAGCTTGTCAGATACGCAGTATTTT
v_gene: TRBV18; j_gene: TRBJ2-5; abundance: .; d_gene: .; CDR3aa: CASSPWEETQYF; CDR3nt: TGTGCCAGCTCACCCTGGGAGGAGACCCAGTACTTC
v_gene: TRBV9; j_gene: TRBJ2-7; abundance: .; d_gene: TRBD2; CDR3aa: CASSPTGTTSYEQYF; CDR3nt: TGTGCCAGCAGCCCAACCGGGACTACCTCCTACGAGCAGTACTTC
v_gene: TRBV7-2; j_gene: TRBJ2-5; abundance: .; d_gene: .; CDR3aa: CASSRRQLGFQETQYF; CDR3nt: TGTGCCAGCAGCCGTCGACAGTTAGGCTTCCAAGAGACCCAGTACTTC
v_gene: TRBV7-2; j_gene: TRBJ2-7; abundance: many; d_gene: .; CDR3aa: CASSLVGRDLSGSYEQYF; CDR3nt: TGTGCCAGCAGCTTAGTAGGCCGGGACTTATCTGGCTCCTACGAGCAGTACTTC
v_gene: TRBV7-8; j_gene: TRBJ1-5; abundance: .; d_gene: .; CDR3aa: CASSWGGGLNQPQHF; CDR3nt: TGTGCCAGCAGCTGGGGAGGGGGGCTAAATCAGCCCCAGCATTTT
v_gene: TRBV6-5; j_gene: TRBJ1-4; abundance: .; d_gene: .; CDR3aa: CASRAVGTNEKLFF; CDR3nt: TGTGCCAGCAGGGCCGTCGGAACTAATGAAAAACTGTTTTTT
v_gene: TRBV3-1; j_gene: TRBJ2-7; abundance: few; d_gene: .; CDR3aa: CASSSPTVSYEQYF; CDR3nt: TGTGCCAGCAGCTCCCCGACAGTCTCCTACGAGCAGTACTTC
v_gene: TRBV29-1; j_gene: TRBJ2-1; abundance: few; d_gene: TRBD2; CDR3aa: CSVVPTSGGPRGGYNEQFF; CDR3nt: TGCAGCGTTGTCCCTACTAGCGGAGGACCCCGAGGTGGCTACAATGAGCAGTTCTTC
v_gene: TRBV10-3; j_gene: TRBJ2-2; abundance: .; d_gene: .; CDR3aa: CAITPELETGELFF; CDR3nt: TGTGCCATCACCCCCGAACTAGAAACCGGGGAGCTGTTTTTT